The 24 T cell receptor beta chains below all came from one sample that was sequenced in a study of vaccination and CD4 T cells after COVID-19. For these receptors, no antigen is known. Sequence data for DNA of cultured CD4+ T cells were generated by the Oncomine TCR Beta short-read assay. TCRdb used MiXCR to reprocess the PCR reads, holding one entry per CDR3 protein. The sample gives about 17,000 distinct CDR3 sequences, almost 40% of which show up once; roughly 8.9% is in the top ten. This sample's treatment: approximately nine-day PBMC culture with coronavirus spike peptide pools or control peptides (ViraFEST assay). The sequenced sample was CD4+ T cells from blood, cultured in vitro. All receptors derive from a human donor who had recovered from COVID-19.

This clonotype was seen a handful of times. The rearrangement joins TRBV7-6 to TRBJ2-7, with a weak D call TRBD2 (5 bases). The germline CDR1 and CDR2 sequences are SGHVS and FNYEAQ. The CDR3 loop spans 14 amino acids. Trimming left V 6 bases short and J 6 bases short, with 18 bases between. The CDR3 reads CASSTRGGPGEQYF. The CDR3 coding sequence is TGTGCCAGCAGTACCCGAGGAGGCCCGGGCGAGCAGTACTTC.

The chain joins TRBV5-1 to TRBJ2-7, with D possibly TRBD1 on 5 matching bases. Trimming shortened V by 2 bases and J by 0 bases, and 12 bases separated the two germline ends. Germline V gives CDR1 SGHRS, CDR2 YFSETQ. The length of the CDR3 is 15 residues. CDR3 sequence (DNA): TGCGCCAGCAGCTTCTCAGACAGCAGCTCCTACGAGCAGTACTTC. It is translated as CASSFSDSSSYEQYF.

This clonotype was observed a few times. The chain uses TRBV20-1 and TRBJ2-3; D not resolved. With 5 bases removed from V and 1 base from J, the gap between germline ends came to 19 bases. This CDR3 is built from 16 residues. Germline V gene sequence: CDR1 DFQATT, CDR2 SNEGSKA (reference sequence). The CDR3 protein is CSAVRPTGTGTDTQYF. For the CDR3, the DNA is TGCAGTGCTGTTCGGCCTACTGGTACTGGCACAGATACGCAGTATTTT.

This clonotype was detected only once. V and J are TRBV28 and TRBJ2-3; 13 nucleotides align to TRBD2. Germline lookup yields CDR1 MDHEN and CDR2 SYDVKM. J gave up 3 bases and V 6 bases, and 9 bases lay outside the gene matches. This CDR3 has 17 residues. The CDR3 region is CASSSRTSGRVTDTQYF. As DNA, the CDR3 is TGTGCCAGCAGCAGCCGGACTAGCGGGAGAGTTACAGATACGCAGTATTTT.

This chain joins TRBV28 and TRBJ1-2; no reliable D call. Between the trimmed V and J ends, which lost 1 base and 5 bases, there was a span of 8 bases. The CDR3 is 13 amino acids. Germline CDR1 and CDR2: MDHEN and SYDVKM. The DNA for the CDR3 is TGTGCCAGCAGTTTATCGGCGGTTTATGGCTACACCTTC. Residues: CASSLSAVYGYTF.

This clonotype was seen a few times. This chain links TRBV30 with TRBJ1-1, with TRBD1 identical over 7 bases. Germline CDR1 reads GTSNPN; CDR2 reads SVGIG (reference sequence). The V segment lost 2 bases and the J segment 4 bases; nucleotides outside the gene matches: 10. The CDR3 has 15 residues. The chain's CDR3 is CAWSILTGRFTEAFF. The CDR3 DNA sequence: TGTGCCTGGAGTATCTTGACAGGGAGATTCACTGAAGCTTTCTTT.

This rearrangement joins TRBV20-1 to TRBJ1-5; 11 bases align to TRBD1. CDR1 and CDR2 from the germline V gene are DFQATT and SNEGSKA (reference sequence). The CDR3 runs 13 residues. V lost 6 bases and J lost 4; bases outside the gene matches: 2. The DNA for the CDR3 is TGCAGTGCGGGGACAGGGGGGAATCAGCCCCAGCATTTT. Its translation is CSAGTGGNQPQHF.

V gene TRBV19 combines with J gene TRBJ1-1; tentative D call: TRBD1 (5 bases). The CDR3 extends over 14 amino acids. Germline V CDR1 and CDR2: LNHDA, SQIVND (reference sequence). The ends were cut back, 4 bases at V and 9 bases at J, with 18 bases in the middle. CDR3 residues: CASSNRQIWDKAFF. Written as DNA, the CDR3 is TGTGCCAGTAGTAATCGACAGATCTGGGATAAAGCTTTCTTT.

This chain links TRBV20-1 with TRBJ1-2; TRBD1 matches at 10 bases. V gave up 4 bases and J gave up 5 bases; unmatched junction bases: 10. The CDR3 sequence is 15 residues long. The V gene's germline CDR1 is DFQATT and CDR2 SNEGSKA (reference sequence). This chain's CDR3 is CSAIVTGTGVYGYTF. In nucleotides, the CDR3 is TGCAGTGCTATTGTCACCGGGACAGGGGTTTATGGCTACACCTTC.

V and J are TRBV6-2 or TRBV6-3 and TRBJ2-7; either TRBD1 or TRBD2 may supply D (5 bases each). The CDR3 is 13 residues long. Per the germline V gene, CDR1 is MNHEY and CDR2 is SVGEGT. The CDR3 loop is CVSRQSGGYEQYF. Written as DNA, the CDR3 is TGTGTCAGTCGTCAGAGTGGGGGCTACGAGCAGTACTTC.

The V call is TRBV7-8, the J call TRBJ2-3; weak D call: TRBD2 (6 bases). CDR1 is SGHVS and CDR2 is FQNEAQ in the germline V gene. The CDR3 totals 17 residues. V was pared by 3 bases and J by 6 bases, with 22 bases between. In DNA form, the CDR3 reads TGTGCCAGCAGCTTCGCTTGGAGGGCAGGTAGATGGGATACGCAGTATTTT. It specifies CASSFAWRAGRWDTQYF.

V gene TRBV7-9 combines with J gene TRBJ2-3; 7 bases line up with TRBD2. This CDR3 contains 18 residues. CDR1 and CDR2 from the germline V gene are SEHNR and FQNEAQ (reference sequence). J gave up 1 base and V 5 bases, and 15 bases lay outside the gene matches. CDR3 in DNA: TGTGCCAGCAGCCGAGGTACTAGCGAACTTGGGGGCACAGATACGCAGTATTTT. It yields the protein CASSRGTSELGGTDTQYF.

This clonotype was detected a few times. The CDR3 DNA sequence: TGTGCCAGCAGTTACCCGAGCCGAGCGGGGGTCACCGGGGAGCTGTTTTTT. This gives the protein CASSYPSRAGVTGELFF. The rearrangement links TRBV6-5 to TRBJ2-2; TRBD2 agrees at 8 bases. Germline V gene lookup returns CDR1 MNHEY and CDR2 SVGAGI. This CDR3 contains 17 residues. The V and J ends lost 2 bases and 4 bases, in that order; junction bases with no gene match: 9.

The chain combines TRBV10-3 with TRBJ2-7, with 8 positions matching TRBD1. CDR1 is ENHRY, CDR2 SYGVKD, per germline. Trimming removed 7 bases from V and 5 bases from J; junction bases left unmatched: 13. This CDR3 is 15 amino acids long. CDR3 sequence (DNA): TGTGCCATCAAGGGTTCGGGGACAGGTCCCAACGAGCAGTACTTC. Protein: CAIKGSGTGPNEQYF.

The chain links TRBV11-1 to TRBJ2-1, with a weak D call TRBD2 (5 bases). The V end was cut by 5 bases, the J end by 1 base, with 15 bases between. The CDR3 spans 16 residues. Per germline, CDR1 SGHAT and CDR2 FQDESV (reference sequence). Written as DNA, the CDR3 is TGTGCCAGCAGCCTCGGTTTGCGGAGGTCCTACAATGAGCAGTTCTTC. Protein product: CASSLGLRRSYNEQFF. The whole variable domain, remainder taken from reference TRBV11-1 and TRBJ2-1, is EAEVAQSPRYKITEKSQAVAFWCDPISGHATLYWYRQILGQGPELLVQFQDESVVDDSQLPKDRFSAERLKGVDSTLKIQPAELGDSAMYLCASSLGLRRSYNEQFFGPGTRLTVL.

By proportion, this clonotype is medium-sized. The CDR3 DNA follows: TGCGCCAGCAGCTTTAACGGGATCAGTCTCTACAATGAGCAGTTCTTC. Protein product: CASSFNGISLYNEQFF. The V and J genes are TRBV5-1 and TRBJ2-1; D is possibly TRBD2 (5 bases). The V gene lost 2 bases and the J gene lost 3 bases, with 15 bases spanning the gap. There are 16 residues in the CDR3. Germline CDR1 reads SGHRS; CDR2 reads YFSETQ. The variable domain in full, completed from reference TRBV5-1 and TRBJ2-1, reads KAGVTQTPRYLIKTRGQQVTLSCSPISGHRSVSWYQQTPGQGLQFLFEYFSETQRNKGNFPGRFSGRQFSNSRSEMNVSTLELGDSALYLCASSFNGISLYNEQFFGPGTRLTVL.

This clonotype was seen a few times. The gene calls are TRBV6-4 and TRBJ1-2, with D unclear. CDR1 and CDR2 (germline): MRHNA, SNTAGT. Trimming shortened V by 3 bases and J by 2 bases, and 7 bases separated the two germline ends. The CDR3 is 13 residues long. The CDR3 reads CASSEVPNYGYTF. CDR3 bases: TGTGCCAGCAGTGAAGTCCCAAACTATGGCTACACCTTC.

DNA for the CDR3: TGTGCCAGCAGTACTAGGACTAGCGGCCTCTACAATGAGCAGTTCTTC. It translates to CASSTRTSGLYNEQFF. The genes are TRBV28 and TRBJ2-1, with 10 positions matching TRBD2. Germline V CDR1 and CDR2: MDHEN, SYDVKM. The CDR3 covers 16 residues. The trim removed 5 bases at V and 3 bases at J, leaving 7 bases unmatched.

There are a few counts of this clonotype. This rearrangement joins TRBV25-1 to TRBJ2-5; D is unresolved. The CDR3 covers 11 residues. Germline V lookup: CDR1 MGHDK, CDR2 SYGVNS. Trimming shortened V by 8 bases and J by 0 bases, and 4 bases separated the two germline ends. In DNA form, the CDR3 reads TGTGCCAGCCGGGACCAAGAGACCCAGTACTTC. The encoded protein is CASRDQETQYF.

V usage is TRBV5-1 and J usage is TRBJ2-5, with 8 nucleotides matching TRBD1. The CDR3 sequence is 14 residues long. Germline values: CDR1 SGHRS, CDR2 YFSETQ. With V trimmed by 8 bases and J by 2 bases, 8 bases remained unmatched. The CDR3 sequence: CASTRGQGQETQYF. CDR3 DNA sequence: TGCGCCAGTACCCGCGGACAGGGACAAGAGACCCAGTACTTC.

V is TRBV6-5 and J is TRBJ2-1, with D maybe TRBD2 (6 bases). The V end was cut by 4 bases, the J end by 14 bases, with 21 bases between. This CDR3 spans 14 amino acids. Germline values: CDR1 MNHEY, CDR2 SVGAGI. The CDR3 loop is CASSSPIAGSDKFF. In DNA form, the CDR3 reads TGTGCCAGCAGTTCCCCAATCGCCGGGAGCGATAAGTTCTTC.

This clonotype appeared a few times. The chain joins TRBV20-1 to TRBJ2-5; 8 nucleotides match TRBD2. Germline CDR1 is DFQATT and CDR2 is SNEGSKA (reference sequence). With V trimmed by 0 bases and J by 5 bases, 11 bases remained unmatched. The CDR3 sequence is 16 residues long. The DNA of the CDR3 is TGCAGTGCTAGAGATTCGGGGGGGGGCCGGCGGGAGACCCAGTACTTC. It specifies CSARDSGGGRRETQYF.

This clonotype was detected only a few times. V and J are TRBV24-1 and TRBJ2-4; 8 bases align to TRBD1. CDR1 and CDR2 (germline): KGHDR, SFDVKD. After removal of 4 bases from V and 7 bases from J, the junction contained 5 bases not matched to a gene. CDR3 size: 14 residues. CDR3 bases: TGTGCCACCAGTGACAGGACAGGGCCCAACATTCAGTACTTC. Translating gives CATSDRTGPNIQYF.

This chain joins TRBV7-2 and TRBJ1-2, with D unresolved. This CDR3 comprises 14 residues. V lost 3 bases and J lost 0, with 8 bases in between. The germline V gene encodes CDR1 SGHTA and CDR2 FQGNSA. CDR3 residues: CASSLAVSNYGYTF. CDR3 coding DNA: TGTGCCAGCAGCTTGGCAGTGTCTAACTATGGCTACACCTTC.